This T cell receptor beta chain was sequenced during a study of shared clonotypes between healthy human individuals. Findings and limits, study-wide: Among a few donors, about 4.6% of naive CD4 clonotypes were found in common.

Trimming removed 5 bases at V and 3 bases at J, with 20 bases between. Germline assignment: CDR1 SGDLS and CDR2 YYNGEE. The CDR3 has 16 amino acids. Note on this clone: Antigen: not known.

The protocol was immunoSEQ multiplex PCR, while the TCRdb copy is restricted to in-frame clones and leaves out a portion. The repertoire includes approximately 2.1 million clones, more than 85% of them detected once, and 0.35% to 0.45% sits in the top ten. Each sample came from a Caucasian adult donor living in Nashville, Tennessee. The specimen sequenced was naive CD4+ T cells from PBMCs. Subset in this sample: CD45RA+ positively selected. The V call is TRBV9, the J call TRBJ2-5; D perhaps matches TRBD2 (6 bases). The receptor was derived from a man aged 18 to 29 in good health. Some clones in this sample may be carry-over from other donors' samples. This CDR3 is CASSDPSAGREETQYF. DNA for the CDR3: TGTGCCAGCAGTGACCCTAGCGCTGGGCGGGAAGAGACCCAGTACTTC.